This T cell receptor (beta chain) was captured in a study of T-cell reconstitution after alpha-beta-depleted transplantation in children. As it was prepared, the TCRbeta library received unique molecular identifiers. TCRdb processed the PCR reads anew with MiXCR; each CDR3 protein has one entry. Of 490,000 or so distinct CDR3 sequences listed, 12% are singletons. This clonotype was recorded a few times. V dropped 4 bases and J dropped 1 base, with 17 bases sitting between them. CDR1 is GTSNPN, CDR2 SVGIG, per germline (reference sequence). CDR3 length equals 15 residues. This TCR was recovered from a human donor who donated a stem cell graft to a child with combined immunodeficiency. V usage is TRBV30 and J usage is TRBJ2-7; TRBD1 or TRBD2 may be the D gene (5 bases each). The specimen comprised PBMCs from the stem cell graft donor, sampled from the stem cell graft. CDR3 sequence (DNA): TGTGCCTGGACCTCGCCACGGGACGGTTCCTACGAGCAGTACTTC. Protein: CAWTSPRDGSYEQYF.